The 20 T cell receptor beta chains below were found in one sample sequenced in a study of blood T cell repertoires in COVID-19. Data came from immunoSEQ multiplex PCR; TCRdb stores just in-frame clones and leaves some out. The sample carries fewer than 250,000 clones, approximately 86% recorded once. Sequenced: PBMCs or T cells enriched from blood (not recorded which). Receptor source: a woman in her forties or fifties with acute COVID-19.

The rearrangement uses TRBV4-3 and TRBJ1-4, with D maybe TRBD1 (5 bases). The CDR3 runs 15 residues. Germline assignment: CDR1 LGHNA and CDR2 YSLEER. V was cut by 3 bases and J by 5 bases, with 13 bases left in between. The CDR3, as DNA: TGCGCCAGCAGCCAGCAAACGGGGGTAAATGAAAAACTGTTTTTT. Its protein product is CASSQQTGVNEKLFF.

The CDR3: CASSVQGNEQFF. The DNA for the CDR3 is TGCGCCAGCAGCGTACAGGGAAATGAGCAGTTCTTC. J is TRBJ2-1 and V is TRBV5-1, with D maybe TRBD1 (6 bases). Germline loops: CDR1 SGHRS, CDR2 YFSETQ. CDR3 size: 12 residues. V was shortened by 4 bases and J by 7 bases, with 9 bases between the two germline ends.

This chain connects TRBV7-2 to TRBJ2-5; 8 nucleotides agree with TRBD2. Germline CDR1 SGHTA, CDR2 FQGNSA. J gave up 5 bases and V 5 bases, and 10 bases lay outside the gene matches. This CDR3 has 15 residues. CDR3 sequence: CASSPLVAGSETQYF. CDR3 DNA sequence: TGTGCCAGCAGCCCATTGGTAGCGGGATCTGAGACCCAGTACTTC.

In the case of this clone: An end of the junction differs from the germline gene, which may be a read error. This chain joins TRBV7-7 and TRBJ2-5, with D maybe TRBD1 (6 bases). The CDR3 consists of 14 residues. Germline lookup yields CDR1 SSHAT and CDR2 FNYEAQ (reference sequence). The CDR3 sequence is CASSFQGTQETQYF. Here the CDR3 DNA reads TGTGCTAGCAGCTTTCAGGGGACCCAAGAGACCCAGTACTTC.

For the CDR3, the DNA is TGTGCCAGCAGTCCGGGACAGGGAAGGTGGTGGAATGAAAAACTGTTTTTT. This codes for CASSPGQGRWWNEKLFF. The chain has TRBV6-2 or TRBV6-3 and TRBJ1-4, with 9 bases that match TRBD1. After removal of 5 bases from V and 5 bases from J, the junction contained 12 bases not matched to a gene. The V gene's germline CDR1 is MNHEY and CDR2 SVGEGT. The CDR3 is made up of 17 amino acids.

This clone was recorded once. The CDR3 reads CASSFGDTYEQYF. Here the CDR3 DNA reads TGTGCCAGCAGTTTCGGGGATACCTACGAGCAGTACTTC. The chain couples TRBV12-3 or TRBV12-4 to TRBJ2-7; tentative D call: TRBD2 (5 bases). The CDR3 has 13 residues. Deletions cut 3 bases from V and 2 bases from J, with 8 bases between.

This clone came up once. The genes are TRBV7-9 and TRBJ2-7, with 16 bases aligning to TRBD2. Germline CDR1 SEHNR, CDR2 FQNEAQ (reference sequence). V gave up 5 bases and J gave up 1 base; unmatched junction bases: 2. The CDR3 contains 16 residues. CDR3: CASSAGLAGGSYEQYF. The DNA of the CDR3 is TGTGCCAGCAGCGCGGGACTAGCGGGAGGGTCCTACGAGCAGTACTTC.

This CDR3 is CASSPNRQGFSYNSPLHF. The CDR3 coding sequence is TGCGCCAGCAGCCCCAACCGACAGGGGTTCTCCTATAATTCACCCCTCCACTTT. V gene TRBV5-1 combines with J gene TRBJ1-6; 8 bases match TRBD1. In germline, CDR1 is SGHRS, CDR2 YFSETQ. The junction had 9 bases not matched to a gene; V was cut back by 4 bases and J by 0 bases. CDR3 size: 18 residues.

This clone was observed a single time. J is TRBJ2-1 and V is TRBV2, with 11 bases identical to TRBD2. Germline V gives CDR1 SNHLY, CDR2 FYNNEI. The CDR3 covers 16 residues. V was clipped by 8 bases and J by 0 bases; unmatched bases: 6. Here the CDR3 DNA reads TGTGCCAGCCCGGGACTAGCGGAAGACTCCTACAATGAGCAGTTCTTC. Translation gives CASPGLAEDSYNEQFF.

The rearrangement links TRBV5-5 to TRBJ1-5, with D perhaps matching TRBD1 (5 bases). CDR1 is SGHKS, CDR2 YYEKEE, per germline (reference sequence). This CDR3 contains 15 residues. Trimming shortened V by 0 bases and J by 0 bases, and 7 bases separated the two germline ends. The CDR3 is CASSLEGISNQPQHF. CDR3 nucleotides: TGTGCCAGCAGCTTGGAGGGGATTAGCAATCAGCCCCAGCATTTT.

This chain links TRBV19 with TRBJ1-1; D gene unclear. Germline V lookup: CDR1 LNHDA, CDR2 SQIVND (reference sequence). The V end lost 1 base, the J end lost 4 bases, and 7 bases lay between the germline ends. CDR3 length equals 13 residues. The CDR3 nucleotides read TGTGCCAGTAGTATAGCGCCAGGCACTGAAGCTTTCTTT. As protein: CASSIAPGTEAFF.

In nucleotides, the CDR3 is TGTGCCAGCAGCGCGCAGGGTACAGATACGCAGTATTTT. Amino acid sequence: CASSAQGTDTQYF. The genes are TRBV5-8 and TRBJ2-3; D possibly corresponds to TRBD1 (5 bases). V dropped 4 bases and J dropped 3 bases, with 9 bases sitting between them. Per the germline V gene, CDR1 is SGHTS and CDR2 is YDEGEE. CDR3 length: 13 amino acids. The full variable domain, with the rest looked up from reference TRBV5-8 and TRBJ2-3, is EAGVTQSPTHLIKTRGQQATLRCSPISGHTSVYWYQQALGLGLQFLLWYDEGEERNRGNFPPRFSGRQFPNYSSELNVNALELEDSALYLCASSAQGTDTQYFGPGTRLTVL.

The chain is built from TRBV27 and TRBJ1-1, with D tentatively TRBD1 (6 bases). Germline V CDR1 and CDR2: MNHEY, SMNVEV (reference sequence). The CDR3 covers 15 residues. V lost 2 bases and J lost 5, with 15 bases in between. CDR3 in DNA: TGTGCCAGCAGTTTACATCTGGGGGCGCGAACTGAAGCTTTCTTT. This sequence encodes CASSLHLGARTEAFF.

This sequence joins TRBV5-8 and TRBJ1-4, with 8 bases identical to TRBD1. The V segment lost 4 bases and the J segment 4 bases; nucleotides outside the gene matches: 9. The CDR3 has 16 residues. Germline V gene lookup returns CDR1 SGHTS and CDR2 YDEGEE. CDR3 sequence reads: CASSPGTGLGNEKLFF. The CDR3 coding sequence is TGTGCCAGCAGCCCGGGGACAGGTCTTGGTAATGAAAAACTGTTTTTT.

The chain employs TRBV4-1 and TRBJ2-3; 9 nucleotides align to TRBD1. V dropped 3 bases and J dropped 2; count of bases not matched to a gene: 3. Germline loops: CDR1 MGHRA, CDR2 YSYEKL. The CDR3 runs to 15 residues. This chain's CDR3 is CASSQSQGATDTQYF. The DNA for the CDR3 is TGCGCCAGCAGCCAGTCACAGGGGGCCACAGATACGCAGTATTTT.

The J gene is TRBJ2-7, the V gene TRBV27, with D perhaps matching TRBD2 (6 bases). Trimming left V 5 bases short and J 4 bases short, with 30 bases between. The CDR3 is 19 residues long. CDR1 and CDR2 (germline): MNHEY, SMNVEV (reference sequence). The CDR3 loop is CASSISFGGPSLSLYEQYF. The DNA for the CDR3 is TGTGCCAGCAGTATTTCCTTCGGGGGACCCTCCCTATCATTATACGAGCAGTACTTC.

The chain has TRBV28 and TRBJ1-2, with a tentative D call TRBD1 (5 bases). Germline-derived CDR1 and CDR2 are MDHEN and SYDVKM. The CDR3 has 11 amino acids. The CDR3 DNA follows: TGTGGAGCAGGGCCTAACTATGGCTACACCTTC. Amino acid sequence: CGAGPNYGYTF.

The rearrangement joins TRBV7-3 to TRBJ2-1; 8 bases align to TRBD2. CDR1 and CDR2 (germline): SGHTA, FQGTGA. The ends lost 3 bases at V and 7 bases at J; junction bases unmatched: 11. The CDR3 sequence is 16 residues long. The CDR3 reads CASSFFPGGPGNEQFF. The CDR3 DNA sequence: TGTGCCAGCAGCTTTTTTCCGGGAGGGCCCGGAAATGAGCAGTTCTTC.

V and J are TRBV29-1 and TRBJ1-1; a weak D match, TRBD1 (6 bases). CDR3 size: 12 residues. The V and J ends lost 6 bases and 5 bases respectively, with 13 bases between them. The germline V gene encodes CDR1 SQVTM and CDR2 ANQGSEA. The CDR3 coding sequence is TGCAGCGTCGCCGGACAGAGGACTGAAGCTTTCTTT. Amino acid sequence: CSVAGQRTEAFF.

This clone has a count of ten or more. The V call is TRBV7-3, the J call TRBJ2-7; 14 bases are a match to TRBD2. Germline V lookup: CDR1 SGHTA, CDR2 FQGTGA. The CDR3 contains 14 residues. J lost 6 bases, V lost 4 bases, and 2 bases had no gene match. CDR3 in amino acids: CASSSGTSGSEQYF. The CDR3 coding sequence is TGTGCCAGCAGCTCCGGGACTAGCGGGAGCGAGCAGTACTTC. Variable domain in full (rest from reference TRBV7-3 and TRBJ2-7): GAGVSQTPSNKVTEKGKYVELRCDPISGHTALYWYRQSLGQGPEFLIYFQGTGAADDSGLPNDRFFAVRPEGSVSTLKIQRTERGDSAVYLCASSSGTSGSEQYFGPGTRLTVT.